The 16 T cell receptor beta chains below were found in one sample sequenced in a study of pediatric ulcerative colitis. Clones were read by immunoSEQ multiplex PCR, and TCRdb kept only the in-frame ones, dropping some. The sample carries about 40,000 clones, 60% to 75% recorded once. During colonoscopy, one to two rectal pinch biopsies were collected. Input material: gut tissue. These receptors were obtained from a boy aged 10-17 years with severe ulcerative colitis.

The chain uses TRBV6-5 and TRBJ2-7; TRBD2 might be the D (6 bases). The V gene lost 6 bases and the J gene lost 4 bases, with 10 bases spanning the gap. The CDR3 has 12 amino acids. Germline V gene sequence: CDR1 MNHEY, CDR2 SVGAGI. This CDR3 is CASSFGGYEQYF. The CDR3 DNA is TGTGCCAGCAGCTTCGGGGGTTACGAGCAGTACTTC.

This clone was observed a few times. The J gene is TRBJ1-4, the V gene TRBV5-6; D is unclear. The germline V gene has CDR1 SGHDT and CDR2 YYEEEE. The CDR3 spans 13 residues. The ends were cut back, 4 bases at V and 8 bases at J, with 12 bases in the middle. CDR3 nucleotides: TGTGCCAGCAGCCTACCAACGGGGGAAAAACTGTTTTTT. This encodes CASSLPTGEKLFF.

The chain has TRBV28 and TRBJ2-7; either TRBD1 or TRBD2 may supply D (6 bases each). The CDR3 has 14 residues. The V gene lost 6 bases and the J gene lost 4 bases, with 16 bases spanning the gap. CDR1 and CDR2 from the germline V gene are MDHEN and SYDVKM. The CDR3 loop is CASRRRGALYEQYF. DNA of the CDR3: TGTGCCAGCAGGAGAAGGGGGGCTTTATACGAGCAGTACTTC.

The chain employs TRBV9 and TRBJ1-2, with 8 bases that match TRBD1. This CDR3 is 15 amino acids long. In germline, CDR1 is SGDLS, CDR2 YYNGEE. The V segment lost 3 bases and the J segment 7 bases; nucleotides outside the gene matches: 11. The CDR3 sequence: CASSAHRGAYGGYTF. The CDR3 nucleotides read TGTGCCAGCAGCGCCCACAGGGGGGCCTATGGTGGCTACACCTTC.

By share of the sample, this clone is medium-sized. The chain combines TRBV28 with TRBJ1-5; D remains ambiguous. CDR3 length: 14 residues. CDR1 and CDR2 from the germline V gene are MDHEN and SYDVKM. V lost 2 bases and J lost 3, with 8 bases in between. The CDR3 DNA reads as TGTGCCAGCAGTTTAGTGGTTATCAATCAGCCCCAGCATTTT. Translated: CASSLVVINQPQHF.

The chain recombines TRBV6-6 with TRBJ1-6; TRBD1 matches at 7 bases. CDR1 is MNHNY and CDR2 is SVGAGI in the germline V gene (reference sequence). CDR3 size: 14 residues. After removal of 6 bases from V and 8 bases from J, the junction contained 7 bases not matched to a gene. The CDR3 loop reads CASRTGTDYSPLHF. In nucleotides, the CDR3 is TGTGCCAGCAGAACCGGGACAGATTATTCACCCCTCCACTTT.

The chain joins TRBV27 to TRBJ2-3; D uncertain. In germline, CDR1 is MNHEY, CDR2 SMNVEV (reference sequence). Trimming cost V 5 bases and J 5 bases, with 14 bases left between them. The CDR3 extends over 14 amino acids. CDR3 residues: CASSGERLIDTQYF. For the CDR3, the DNA is TGTGCCAGCAGTGGGGAAAGACTGATAGATACGCAGTATTTT.

The V gene is TRBV19, the J gene TRBJ1-2; no clear D. Germline lookup yields CDR1 LNHDA and CDR2 SQIVND (reference sequence). V shed 5 bases and J shed 5 bases, with 18 bases lying between them. The CDR3 spans 15 residues. The CDR3, as DNA: TGTGCCAGTAGTCCAAACGGACGGCGGAAATATGGCTACACCTTC. It translates to CASSPNGRRKYGYTF.

Concerning this clone: The sample contains more than one DNA sequence encoding this CDR3. The chain combines TRBV5-8 with TRBJ2-7, with a weak D call TRBD2 (6 bases). CDR1 SGHTS and CDR2 YDEGEE come from the germline V gene. The germline V and J ends were trimmed by 0 bases and 0 bases, with 10 bases remaining between them. The CDR3 is made up of 15 amino acids. The CDR3 nucleotides read TGTGCCAGCAGCTTGGGAGGGAGGCACTCCTACGAGCAGTACTTC. Encoded protein: CASSLGGRHSYEQYF. The full variable domain, completed using reference TRBV5-8 and TRBJ2-7, is EAGVTQSPTHLIKTRGQQATLRCSPISGHTSVYWYQQALGLGLQFLLWYDEGEERNRGNFPPRFSGRQFPNYSSELNVNALELEDSALYLCASSLGGRHSYEQYFGPGTRLTVT.

This sequence joins TRBV19 and TRBJ1-5, with D possibly matching TRBD1 (5 bases). Germline V CDR1 and CDR2: LNHDA, SQIVND (reference sequence). V was cut by 4 bases and J by 4 bases, with 8 bases left in between. The length of the CDR3 is 13 residues. CDR3 bases: TGTGCCAGTAGTAGACAGTTAAATCAGCCCCAGCATTTT. Its protein is CASSRQLNQPQHF.

V gene TRBV4-1 combines with J gene TRBJ1-5; the D gene is possibly TRBD1 (5 bases). V was shortened by 3 bases and J by 1 base, with 16 bases between the two germline ends. The CDR3 runs 17 residues. Germline-derived CDR1 and CDR2 are MGHRA and YSYEKL. The CDR3 DNA follows: TGCGCCAGCAGCCAGCGGGACTCCAGGATCAGCAATCAGCCCCAGCATTTT. Residues: CASSQRDSRISNQPQHF.

This clone occurred once. The gene calls are TRBV30 and TRBJ1-1; no firm D call. This CDR3 is 15 amino acids long. Germline CDR1 and CDR2: GTSNPN and SVGIG (reference sequence). Trimming removed 4 bases from V and 1 base from J, with 16 bases in between. The CDR3 protein is CAWNPNRQSNTEAFF. The CDR3 DNA follows: TGTGCCTGGAACCCAAACCGGCAGTCGAACACTGAAGCTTTCTTT.

The rearrangement joins TRBV5-6 to TRBJ2-2; D unresolved. Trimming took 4 bases from V and 6 from J, leaving 7 bases between them. This CDR3 spans 12 amino acids. Germline V CDR1 and CDR2: SGHDT, YYEEEE. CDR3 protein: CASSPRAGELFF. The DNA for the CDR3 is TGTGCCAGCAGCCCACGGGCCGGGGAGCTGTTTTTT.

The V and J genes are TRBV10-3 and TRBJ1-1; D call uncertain. V gave up 2 bases and J gave up 1 base, with 11 bases separating them. The length of the CDR3 is 15 residues. CDR1 ENHRY and CDR2 SYGVKD come from the germline V gene. The CDR3 DNA follows: TGTGCCATCAGTGAGCCGGCGGTCAGGAACACTGAAGCTTTCTTT. This translates into CAISEPAVRNTEAFF.

This CDR3 is CASSNIWTGDYGYTF. The CDR3 DNA follows: TGTGCCAGCAGCAACATTTGGACAGGGGACTATGGCTACACCTTC. The gene calls are TRBV2 and TRBJ1-2, with 9 bases identical to TRBD1. V shed 6 bases, J shed 3 bases, and the junction held 8 bases outside the gene matches. Germline CDR1 SNHLY, CDR2 FYNNEI. This CDR3 comprises 15 residues.

This sequence joins TRBV10-3 and TRBJ1-1; tentatively, D is TRBD1 (5 bases). Germline loops: CDR1 ENHRY, CDR2 SYGVKD. There are 15 residues in the CDR3. V lost 3 bases to trimming and J lost 1 base, with 12 bases between them. The CDR3 here is CAISDAGYRNTEAFF. CDR3 DNA sequence: TGTGCCATCAGTGACGCAGGGTACCGGAACACTGAAGCTTTCTTT.